This T cell receptor beta chain comes out of a study of blood T cell repertoires in COVID-19. Study in general: Samples came from the United States, Italy and Spain, spanning acute and convalescent COVID-19. PBMCs, B-cell-depleted T cells, or T cells were the source of the cDNA or gDNA that made up the material.

With V trimmed by 1 base and J by 5 bases, 8 bases remained unmatched. Germline CDR1 LGHDT, CDR2 YNNKEL (reference sequence). The CDR3 extends over 15 amino acids. Original processing notes: Amplification with reference gene primers provided the estimates of nucleated cell counts. Method: immunoSEQ multiplex PCR; TCRdb's copy keeps in-frame clones and lacks some. Clonal size and the V and J genes are those of that table, whereas D and trimming came from the DNA. The sample lists 70,000 to 85,000 clones; roughly four fifths were seen once. The receptor was derived from a human donor in a cohort sampled during active COVID-19. The V and J genes are TRBV3-1 (or the pseudogene TRBV3-2) and TRBJ2-7; 7 bases fit TRBD2. Material for sequencing was peripheral blood. CDR3 region: CASSQGGGRIDEQYF. CDR3 DNA sequence: TGTGCCAGCAGCCAAGGGGGAGGGAGGATCGACGAGCAGTACTTC.